The T cell receptor beta chain described here comes from a study of cytomegalovirus exposure and HLA in healthy donors. General study findings and limits: Altogether, 170 or so TCR beta chains were recorded as cytomegalovirus-associated. Researchers reportedly found TCR beta sequences accurately predicted most subjects' HLA-A and HLA-B alleles. In a later analysis, productive TCRs from donors in an Asian-associated ancestry cluster reportedly carried fewer N-insertions than the cohort mean. Sequencing likely produced, as an artifact, a cluster of highly shared sequence variants.

To note about this clone: Antigen specificity is unknown.

The PCR was carried out with 60 Vbeta primers and 13 Jbeta primers. Profiling relied on immunoSEQ multiplex PCR, and the TCRdb table lists in-frame clones only, not all of them. The sample includes more than 80,000 clones, over 70% of them seen just once. The sequence derives from a girl aged 2-10 years in good health and CMV-seropositive. Sequencing was done on a sample of PBMCs.

CDR3 loop: CASSVGNPSGYLGTDTQYF. CDR3 in DNA: TGTGCCAGCAGCGTAGGCAATCCTAGCGGGTATCTGGGCACAGATACGCAGTATTTT. The chain links TRBV9 to TRBJ2-3; 8 bases map to TRBD2. V was clipped by 0 bases and J by 1 base; unmatched bases: 13. CDR1 SGDLS and CDR2 YYNGEE come from the germline V gene. The CDR3 spans 19 residues.